This T cell receptor beta chain was obtained from a study of cytomegalovirus exposure and HLA in healthy donors. Study results and caveats: Earlier analysis looked at TCR beta V segments, and most were productive about 90% or about 30% of the time. In most subjects, TCR beta sequences reportedly gave accurate predictions of HLA-A and HLA-B alleles.

A remark on this clone: The antigen remains undetermined.

The germline V gene has CDR1 SGHVS and CDR2 FNYEAQ. The CDR3 loop spans 13 amino acids. V lost 9 bases, J lost 4 bases, and 13 bases lay in between. In the PCR, 60 Vbeta and 13 Jbeta primers were used. Profiled with immunoSEQ multiplex PCR; TCRdb holds only in-frame clones, not every one. The sample carries 90,000 to 120,000 clones, roughly 82% recorded once. This sequence was found in a man aged 25 to 40 in good health and CMV-seropositive. J is TRBJ1-3 and V is TRBV7-6; D remains ambiguous. Sequences were obtained from PBMCs. The CDR3 sequence: CASGKQQGNTIYF. The CDR3 DNA reads as TGTGCCAGTGGTAAACAACAGGGAAACACCATATATTTT. Full variable domain (remainder filled in from reference TRBV7-6 and TRBJ1-3): GAGVSQSPRYKVTKRGQDVALRCDPISGHVSLYWYRQALGQGPEFLTYFNYEAQQDKSGLPNDRFSAERPEGSISTLTIQRTEQRDSAMYRCASGKQQGNTIYFGEGSWLTVV.